The next 15 T cell receptor beta chains were all read from a single sample in a study of T cell responses to AZD1222 COVID-19 vaccine. Generated by immunoSEQ multiplex PCR, the TCRdb table keeps only in-frame clones and is missing some. The repertoire holds over 35,000 clones, with around 80% as singletons. The specimen comprised peripheral blood, sampled 28 days after the second dose of the MenACWY control vaccine. The receptors originated from an adult who received the MenACWY meningococcal vaccine as a control.

The chain joins TRBV10-1 to TRBJ1-2; 7 positions match TRBD1. The germline V gene has CDR1 WNHNN and CDR2 SYGVQD (reference sequence). The CDR3 runs 15 residues. V was pared by 3 bases and J by 6 bases, with 10 bases of the junction left unmatched. CDR3 sequence (DNA): TGCGCCAGCAGTGATGGGTTTGGGACAGTTGATGGCTACACCTTC. Amino acids: CASSDGFGTVDGYTF.

This chain uses TRBV5-6 with TRBJ1-6; D is ambiguous. The CDR3 runs 14 residues. V was shortened by 0 bases and J by 7 bases, with 8 bases between the two germline ends. CDR1 SGHDT and CDR2 YYEEEE come from the germline V gene. CDR3 protein: CASSLGQVNSPLHF. DNA for the CDR3: TGTGCCAGCAGCTTGGGGCAGGTAAATTCACCCCTCCACTTT.

The CDR3 DNA follows: TGTGCCAGCAGTTTTTTGGGTAGCAATCAGCCCCAGCATTTT. Translating it yields CASSFLGSNQPQHF. This sequence joins TRBV28 and TRBJ1-5; no clear D gene. CDR3 length equals 14 residues. Germline V gives CDR1 MDHEN, CDR2 SYDVKM. Trimming pared 3 bases from V and 0 bases from J, leaving 6 bases between.

This clone was seen ten or more times. For the CDR3, the DNA is TGTGCCAGCAGCTTTGGGCAGGGTCGAAACACCATATATTTT. Translated: CASSFGQGRNTIYF. This chain links TRBV7-8 with TRBJ1-3; TRBD1 is a possible D gene (5 bases). The CDR3 spans 14 residues. Germline lookup yields CDR1 SGHVS and CDR2 FQNEAQ. V was pared by 3 bases and J by 5 bases, with 11 bases between.

J is TRBJ1-5 and V is TRBV30; 8 nucleotides agree with TRBD1. V lost 3 bases to trimming and J lost 5 bases; unmatched junction nucleotides: 6. CDR1 is GTSNPN, CDR2 SVGIG, per germline (reference sequence). This CDR3 is built from 14 residues. The CDR3 DNA reads TGTGCCTGGAGCGAGGACAGGGATGATCAGCCCCAGCATTTT. This sequence encodes CAWSEDRDDQPQHF. The full variable domain, its missing parts supplied by reference TRBV30 and TRBJ1-5, is SQTIHQWPATLVQPVGSPLSLECTVEGTSNPNLYWYRQAAGRGLQLLFYSVGIGQISSEVPQNLSASRPQDRQFILSSKKLLLSDSGFYLCAWSEDRDDQPQHFGDGTRLSIL.

The rearrangement uses TRBV9 and TRBJ1-4; D unclear. Per germline, CDR1 SGDLS and CDR2 YYNGEE. The V gene lost 4 bases and the J gene lost 0 bases, with 16 bases spanning the gap. CDR3 length equals 17 residues. CDR3 in DNA: TGTGCCAGCAGCCCTGGACCTCCCTGGGCAACTAATGAAAAACTGTTTTTT. It is translated as CASSPGPPWATNEKLFF.

This rearrangement joins TRBV11-1 to TRBJ2-5, with D perhaps assigned TRBD1 or TRBD2 (5 bases each). The germline V gene has CDR1 SGHAT and CDR2 FQDESV (reference sequence). CDR3 length equals 14 residues. V was clipped by 4 bases and J by 1 base, with 10 bases between them. This CDR3 reads CASSSGTVQETQYF. The CDR3 nucleotides are TGTGCCAGCAGCTCCGGGACCGTCCAAGAGACCCAGTACTTC.

The rearrangement joins TRBV6-5 to TRBJ1-6; possibly TRBD1 for D (5 bases). Germline CDR1 reads MNHEY; CDR2 reads SVGAGI. V was shortened by 6 bases and J by 10 bases, with 10 bases between the two germline ends. This CDR3 spans 12 amino acids. CDR3 amino acids: CASRTGSSPLHF. CDR3 DNA: TGTGCCAGCAGAACAGGAAGCTCACCCCTCCACTTT.

This chain joins TRBV6-4 and TRBJ1-6, with D possibly matching TRBD1 (6 bases). Trimming took off 3 bases at V and 7 bases at J, with 13 bases between the two ends. This CDR3 region has 15 residues. The germline gives CDR1 MRHNA, CDR2 SNTAGT. The CDR3 region is CASSEEGGGNSPLHF. In DNA form, the CDR3 reads TGTGCCAGCAGTGAGGAGGGCGGGGGCAATTCACCCCTCCACTTT.

The V and J genes are TRBV7-7 and TRBJ2-1; D may be TRBD2 (5 bases). V lost 5 bases, J lost 7 bases, and 12 bases lay in between. The CDR3 sequence is 13 residues long. In germline, CDR1 is SSHAT, CDR2 FNYEAQ (reference sequence). The CDR3 loop is CASSRGPGNEQFF. In DNA form, the CDR3 reads TGTGCCAGCAGCCGAGGCCCGGGGAATGAGCAGTTCTTC.

In its sample, this clone was seen once. J is TRBJ2-3 and V is TRBV29-1, with 8 bases identical to TRBD1. J gave up 0 bases and V 6 bases, and 11 bases lay outside the gene matches. Germline CDR1 is SQVTM and CDR2 is ANQGSEA. This CDR3 region has 16 residues. CDR3 sequence: CSVNLPGQASTDTQYF. The CDR3, as DNA: TGCAGCGTGAATCTCCCGGGACAGGCTAGCACAGATACGCAGTATTTT.

V is TRBV19 and J is TRBJ1-1; D is unclear. Trimming stripped 1 base from V and 2 bases from J, with 8 bases between. The CDR3 has 14 residues. Germline V CDR1 and CDR2: LNHDA, SQIVND (reference sequence). In DNA, the CDR3 is TGTGCCAGTAGTATAGGATCAAGTAACACTGAAGCTTTCTTT. It is translated as CASSIGSSNTEAFF.

This clone appeared a few times. The V gene is TRBV2, the J gene TRBJ1-2, with 10 bases fitting TRBD1. Trimming at V came to 2 bases and at J to 3 bases, leaving 3 bases not matched to a gene. CDR3 length: 15 residues. Germline V gene lookup returns CDR1 SNHLY and CDR2 FYNNEI. CDR3 loop: CASSETGTGDYGYTF. Written as DNA, the CDR3 is TGTGCCAGCAGTGAAACCGGGACAGGGGACTATGGCTACACCTTC.

The chain combines TRBV25-1 with TRBJ2-3, with D hard to call. V was clipped by 1 base and J by 1 base, with 3 bases between them. The germline V gene encodes CDR1 MGHDK and CDR2 SYGVNS. The CDR3 loop spans 13 amino acids. DNA for the CDR3: TGTGCCAGCAGTGAATCCCGCACAGATACGCAGTATTTT. This codes for CASSESRTDTQYF.

The chain recombines TRBV28 with TRBJ1-2; no clear D. V was trimmed by 7 bases and J by 3 bases, leaving 6 bases between them. The length of the CDR3 is 11 residues. From germline, CDR1 is MDHEN and CDR2 SYDVKM. The CDR3 is CASNYYYGYTF. The CDR3 DNA follows: TGTGCCAGCAATTATTACTATGGCTACACCTTC.